This TCR beta chain was retrieved from a study of beta chain features in type 1 diabetes. Whole-study findings and limits: More deletions and fewer insertions at VDJ junctions were found in patients with type 1 diabetes.

Staining for CD45RO/CCR7/CD25/CD127/CD95/CD27 allowed sorting of CD4+ naive, central memory, regulatory and stem cell-like memory cells. Expressed TCRB transcripts were sequenced because the entire RNA isolate underwent reverse transcription. Assay used: immunoSEQ multiplex PCR; TCRdb lists only in-frame clones, some missing. The table has around 400,000 clones, roughly 12% seen once. The CDR3 has 13 amino acids. CDR1 MDHEN and CDR2 SYDVKM come from the germline V gene. Trimming stripped 6 bases from V and 1 base from J, with 10 bases between. This clone came up a few times. Its target is not known. The receptor was derived from a man aged 18 to 35 in good health. Specimen: naive CD4+ T cells from blood. This chain joins TRBV28 and TRBJ2-7; possible D gene TRBD1, 6 bases. CDR3 sequence: CASSIQGSYEQYF. The CDR3 nucleotides read TGTGCCAGCAGCATCCAGGGGTCCTACGAGCAGTACTTC.